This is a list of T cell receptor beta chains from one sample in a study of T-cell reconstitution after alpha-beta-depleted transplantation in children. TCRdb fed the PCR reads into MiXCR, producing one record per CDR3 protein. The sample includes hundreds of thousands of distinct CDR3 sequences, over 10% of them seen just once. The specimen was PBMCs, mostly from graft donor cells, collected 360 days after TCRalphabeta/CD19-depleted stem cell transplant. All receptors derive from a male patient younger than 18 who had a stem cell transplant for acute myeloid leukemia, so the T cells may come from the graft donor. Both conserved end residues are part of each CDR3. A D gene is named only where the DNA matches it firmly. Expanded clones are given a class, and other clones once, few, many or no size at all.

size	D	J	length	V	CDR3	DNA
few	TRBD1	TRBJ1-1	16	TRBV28	CASSFLGTGRYGEAFF	TGTGCCAGCAGTTTCCTCGGGACAGGGAGGTACGGTGAAGCTTTCTTT
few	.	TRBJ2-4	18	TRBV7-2	CASSLGAKGYIAKNIQYF	TGTGCCAGCAGCTTAGGCGCTAAAGGGTACATAGCCAAAAACATTCAGTACTTC
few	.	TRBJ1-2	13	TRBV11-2	CASSLGGETGYTF	TGTGCCAGCAGCTTAGGTGGGGAGACTGGCTACACCTTC
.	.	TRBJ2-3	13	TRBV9	CASSRDHLDTQYF	TGTGCCAGCAGCCGGGACCACTTAGATACGCAGTATTTT
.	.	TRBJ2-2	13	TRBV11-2	CASSLVYTGELFF	TGTGCCAGCAGCTTAGTGTACACCGGGGAGCTGTTTTTT
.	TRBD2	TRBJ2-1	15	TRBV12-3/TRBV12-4	CASSLRGRVANEQFF	TGTGCCAGCAGTTTGCGCGGGAGGGTTGCCAATGAGCAGTTCTTC
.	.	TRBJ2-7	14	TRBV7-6	CASSYWGVGYEQYF	TGTGCCAGCAGCTACTGGGGAGTTGGTTACGAGCAGTACTTC
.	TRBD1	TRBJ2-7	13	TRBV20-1	CSAQDRGRWEQYF	TGCAGTGCCCAGGACAGGGGGCGGTGGGAGCAGTACTTC
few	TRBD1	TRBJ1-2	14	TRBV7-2	CASSFSGTGGGYTF	TGTGCCAGCAGCTTTTCCGGGACAGGTGGGGGCTACACCTTC
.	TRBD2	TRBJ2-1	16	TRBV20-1	CSARALGLAGYNEQFF	TGCAGTGCTAGAGCCCTGGGACTAGCGGGATACAATGAGCAGTTCTTC
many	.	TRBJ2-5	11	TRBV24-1	CATSNGETQYF	TGTGCCACCAGTAATGGTGAGACCCAGTACTTC
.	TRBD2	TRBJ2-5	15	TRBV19	CASSPGIAGAQTQYF	TGTGCCAGTAGTCCCGGGATAGCGGGAGCGCAGACCCAGTACTTC
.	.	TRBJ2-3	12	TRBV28	CAHRSSTDTQYF	TGTGCCCACCGGAGCAGCACAGATACGCAGTATTTT
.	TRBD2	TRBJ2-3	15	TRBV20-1	CSARTSGRVTDTQYF	TGCAGTGCTAGAACTAGCGGGAGAGTCACAGATACGCAGTATTTT
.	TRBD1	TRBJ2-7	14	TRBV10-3	CAISPTGRAYEQYF	TGTGCCATCAGTCCGACAGGGAGAGCCTACGAGCAGTACTTC
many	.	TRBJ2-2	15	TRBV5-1	CASSWARSNTGELFF	TGCGCCAGCAGTTGGGCCCGATCGAACACCGGGGAGCTGTTTTTT
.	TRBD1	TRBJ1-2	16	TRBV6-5	CASTYSLTGGRYGYTF	TGTGCCAGCACCTACTCCCTTACAGGGGGCCGCTATGGCTACACCTTC
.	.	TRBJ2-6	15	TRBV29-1	CSFKPPGAGANVLTF	TGCAGCTTTAAACCTCCGGGGGCTGGGGCCAACGTCCTGACTTTC
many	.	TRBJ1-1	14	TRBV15	CATSRPRQNTEAFF	TGTGCCACCAGCAGACCCAGACAGAACACTGAAGCTTTCTTT
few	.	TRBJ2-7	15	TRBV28	CASSLLLASLDEQYF	TGTGCCAGCAGTCTTCTTCTAGCGTCCTTGGACGAGCAGTACTTC
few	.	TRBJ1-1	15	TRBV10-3	CAINPGGGSNTEAFF	TGTGCCATCAACCCTGGGGGGGGGTCGAACACTGAAGCTTTCTTT
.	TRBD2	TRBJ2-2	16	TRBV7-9	CASSQPGGAWTGELFF	TGTGCCAGCAGCCAGCCGGGGGGGGCATGGACCGGGGAGCTGTTTTTT
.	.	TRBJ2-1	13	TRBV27	CASSRSITNEQFF	TGTGCCAGCAGTCGGTCTATTACTAATGAGCAGTTCTTC
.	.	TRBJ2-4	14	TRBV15	CATSRGLAKNIQYF	TGTGCCACCAGCAGAGGGCTAGCCAAAAACATTCAGTACTTC
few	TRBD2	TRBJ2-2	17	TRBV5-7	CAISQAGLADYTGELFF	TGTGCCATCAGCCAGGCGGGACTAGCGGACTACACCGGGGAGCTGTTTTTT
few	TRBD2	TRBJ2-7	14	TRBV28	CASTMGGLNYEQYF	TGTGCCAGCACCATGGGAGGGTTAAATTACGAGCAGTACTTC
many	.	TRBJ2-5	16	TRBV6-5	CASSYSVGGMGETQYF	TGTGCCAGCAGTTACTCTGTCGGAGGGATGGGAGAGACCCAGTACTTC
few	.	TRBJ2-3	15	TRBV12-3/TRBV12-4	CASSFSAGLSDTQYF	TGTGCCAGCAGTTTCTCGGCGGGACTGTCAGATACGCAGTATTTT
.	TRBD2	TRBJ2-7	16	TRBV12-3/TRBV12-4	CASSFDRLAGLYEQYF	TGTGCCAGCAGTTTCGATCGACTAGCGGGTCTCTACGAGCAGTACTTC
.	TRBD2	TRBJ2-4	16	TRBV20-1	CSARSLGLAAKNIQYF	TGCAGTGCTAGATCCCTGGGACTAGCAGCCAAAAACATTCAGTACTTC
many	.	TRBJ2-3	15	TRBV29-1	CSANGGGRSTDTQYF	TGCAGCGCCAACGGGGGAGGCAGGAGCACAGATACGCAGTATTTT
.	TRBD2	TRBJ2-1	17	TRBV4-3	CASSQFTGTTDYNEQFF	TGCGCCAGCAGCCAGTTTACCGGGACTACCGACTACAATGAGCAGTTCTTC
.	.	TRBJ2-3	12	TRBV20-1	CRPTRGTDTQYF	TGCAGACCGACCCGGGGGACAGATACGCAGTATTTT
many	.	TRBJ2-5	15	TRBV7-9	CASSFPRFGGETQYF	TGTGCCAGCAGCTTTCCTCGGTTCGGGGGAGAGACCCAGTACTTC
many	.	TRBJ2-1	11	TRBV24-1	CATHADSEQFF	TGTGCCACGCATGCCGATTCTGAGCAGTTCTTC
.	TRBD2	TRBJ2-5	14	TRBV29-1	CSVTGLAGKETQYF	TGCAGCGTTACGGGACTAGCGGGAAAAGAGACCCAGTACTTC
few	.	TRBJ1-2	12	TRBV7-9	CASSPFNYGYTF	TGTGCCAGCAGCCCATTTAACTATGGCTACACCTTC
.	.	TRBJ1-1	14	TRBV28	CASSLWRDNTEAFF	TGTGCCAGCAGTTTATGGAGAGATAACACTGAAGCTTTCTTT
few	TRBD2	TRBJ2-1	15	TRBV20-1	CSAAAPGLAFDEQFF	TGCAGTGCTGCGGCACCGGGACTAGCCTTCGATGAGCAGTTCTTC
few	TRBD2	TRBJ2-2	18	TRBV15	CATSSVRTSGRVTGELFF	TGTGCCACCAGCAGCGTTCGGACTAGCGGGAGGGTCACCGGGGAGCTGTTTTTT
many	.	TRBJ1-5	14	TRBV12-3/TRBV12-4	CASSLARGNQPQHF	TGTGCCAGCAGTTTGGCTAGGGGCAATCAGCCCCAGCATTTT
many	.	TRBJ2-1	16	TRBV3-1	CASSLLQGGVPDEQFF	TGTGCCAGCAGCCTTCTACAGGGAGGGGTACCCGATGAGCAGTTCTTC
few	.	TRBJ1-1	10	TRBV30	CAWITLEAFF	TGTGCCTGGATCACCCTTGAAGCTTTCTTT
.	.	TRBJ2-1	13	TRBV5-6	CASSIGPANEQFF	TGTGCCAGCAGCATAGGACCGGCCAATGAGCAGTTCTTC
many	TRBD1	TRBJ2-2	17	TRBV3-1	CASRQARTGASTGELFF	TGTGCCAGCAGACAAGCGAGGACAGGGGCTTCCACCGGGGAGCTGTTTTTT
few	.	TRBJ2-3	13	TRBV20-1	CGFLAQTPDTQYF	TGCGGGTTTCTGGCGCAAACCCCAGATACGCAGTATTTT
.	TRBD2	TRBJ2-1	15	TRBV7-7	CASSLRGGLGNEQFF	TGTGCTAGCAGCCTCCGGGGGGGGCTGGGAAATGAGCAGTTCTTC
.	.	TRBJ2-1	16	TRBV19	CASSIWGSSSYNEQFF	TGTGCCAGTAGTATTTGGGGATCTAGCTCCTACAATGAGCAGTTCTTC